A selection of T cell receptor beta chains follows, all from one sample in a study of blood T cell repertoires in COVID-19. The assay was immunoSEQ multiplex PCR, and TCRdb's table has in-frame clones only and misses some. This table has about 160,000 clones, around nine tenths appearing once. Sequencing input: peripheral blood. The source of these receptors is a man aged 60 to 69 with active or convalescent COVID-19. CDR3s include the opening cysteine and the closing phenylalanine or tryptophan. Fields, in order: clone size, J gene, D gene, V gene, CDR3 protein, CDR3 DNA. D genes are given only for firm matches. Some rows have no size entry. The others give once, few or many, or a class for an expanded clone.

clone_size: -
j_call: TRBJ1-4
d_call: TRBD1
v_call: TRBV5-6
cdr3_aa: CASSLQGVKSEKLFF
cdr3_nt: TGTGCCAGCAGCTTGCAGGGGGTTAAAAGTGAAAAACTGTTTTTT

clone_size: -
j_call: TRBJ1-2
d_call: -
v_call: TRBV29-1
cdr3_aa: CSVEDRRRNYGYTF
cdr3_nt: TGCAGCGTTGAAGATCGGCGGCGTAACTATGGCTACACCTTC

clone_size: few
j_call: TRBJ1-6
d_call: TRBD1
v_call: TRBV9
cdr3_aa: CASSHRDRDSPLHF
cdr3_nt: TGTGCCAGCAGCCACCGGGACAGGGATTCACCCCTCCACTTT

clone_size: -
j_call: TRBJ1-5
d_call: TRBD1
v_call: TRBV30
cdr3_aa: CAWSGTGGQPQHF
cdr3_nt: TGTGCCTGGAGCGGGACAGGGGGTCAGCCCCAGCATTTT

clone_size: -
j_call: TRBJ1-2
d_call: TRBD1
v_call: TRBV5-1
cdr3_aa: CASSIGTGYGYTF
cdr3_nt: TGCGCCAGCAGCATCGGGACAGGTTATGGCTACACCTTC

clone_size: -
j_call: TRBJ2-7
d_call: TRBD2
v_call: TRBV7-9
cdr3_aa: CASSLVAGDEQYF
cdr3_nt: TGTGCCAGCAGCTTAGTTGCGGGGGACGAGCAGTACTTC

clone_size: -
j_call: TRBJ2-1
d_call: -
v_call: TRBV7-2
cdr3_aa: CASSLDPLAAGARGNEQFF
cdr3_nt: TGTGCCAGCAGCTTAGATCCCCTGGCGGCGGGGGCAAGGGGCAATGAGCAGTTCTTC

clone_size: -
j_call: TRBJ1-2
d_call: TRBD1
v_call: TRBV7-2
cdr3_aa: CASSLDTGAGYTF
cdr3_nt: TGTGCCAGCAGCTTAGATACAGGGGCGGGCTACACCTTC

clone_size: -
j_call: TRBJ2-1
d_call: TRBD2
v_call: TRBV7-8
cdr3_aa: CASSKGTSNEQFF
cdr3_nt: TGTGCCAGCAGCAAAGGGACTAGCAATGAGCAGTTCTTC

clone_size: -
j_call: TRBJ1-5
d_call: TRBD1
v_call: TRBV6-2/TRBV6-3
cdr3_aa: CASSLDRGQPQHF
cdr3_nt: TGTGCCAGCAGTTTGGACAGGGGGCAGCCCCAGCATTTT

clone_size: few
j_call: TRBJ2-7
d_call: -
v_call: TRBV28
cdr3_aa: CASSLPGTLSYEQYF
cdr3_nt: TGTGCCAGCAGTTTACCCGGGACACTCTCCTACGAGCAGTACTTC

clone_size: -
j_call: TRBJ1-5
d_call: -
v_call: TRBV5-1
cdr3_aa: CASSLEGEPGQPQHF
cdr3_nt: TGCGCCAGCAGCTTGGAAGGCGAGCCAGGTCAGCCCCAGCATTTT

clone_size: -
j_call: TRBJ2-2
d_call: TRBD1
v_call: TRBV28
cdr3_aa: CASSPTRTGAGELFF
cdr3_nt: TGTGCCAGCAGTCCTACACGGACAGGGGCCGGGGAGCTGTTTTTT

clone_size: -
j_call: TRBJ1-1
d_call: -
v_call: TRBV12-3/TRBV12-4
cdr3_aa: CASRPPRLTEAFF
cdr3_nt: TGTGCCAGCAGACCCCCACGGTTGACTGAAGCTTTCTTT

clone_size: -
j_call: TRBJ2-3
d_call: TRBD1
v_call: TRBV30
cdr3_aa: CAWSKGATTDTQYF
cdr3_nt: TGTGCCTGGAGTAAGGGGGCGACGACAGATACGCAGTATTTT

clone_size: -
j_call: TRBJ1-1
d_call: -
v_call: TRBV6-6
cdr3_aa: CASSPGGTEAFF
cdr3_nt: TGTGCCAGCAGCCCAGGTGGCACTGAAGCTTTCTTT

clone_size: -
j_call: TRBJ2-7
d_call: -
v_call: TRBV6-1
cdr3_aa: CASSEYGQGGYEQYF
cdr3_nt: TGTGCCAGCAGTGAATATGGACAGGGAGGGTACGAGCAGTACTTC

clone_size: -
j_call: TRBJ1-1
d_call: -
v_call: TRBV6-5
cdr3_aa: CASSYSWRVNTEAFF
cdr3_nt: TGTGCCAGCAGTTACTCGTGGCGGGTGAACACTGAAGCTTTCTTT

clone_size: -
j_call: TRBJ2-1
d_call: -
v_call: TRBV25-1
cdr3_aa: CASSGDSHNEQFF
cdr3_nt: TGTGCCAGCAGTGGGGACTCCCACAATGAGCAGTTCTTC

clone_size: -
j_call: TRBJ2-7
d_call: -
v_call: TRBV3-1/TRBV3-2
cdr3_aa: CASSQAFVTTIPYEQYF
cdr3_nt: TGTGCCAGCAGCCAAGCCTTCGTGACTACGATTCCCTACGAGCAGTACTTC

clone_size: once
j_call: TRBJ1-2
d_call: TRBD1
v_call: TRBV6-5
cdr3_aa: CASSRDRVDGYTF
cdr3_nt: TGTGCCAGCAGTCGAGACAGGGTGGATGGCTACACCTTC

clone_size: few
j_call: TRBJ2-2
d_call: -
v_call: TRBV7-9
cdr3_aa: CASSLTNDLTGELFF
cdr3_nt: TGTGCCAGCAGCTTAACCAACGACTTGACCGGGGAGCTGTTTTTT

clone_size: -
j_call: TRBJ2-2
d_call: TRBD2
v_call: TRBV4-2
cdr3_aa: CASSQALLAGGPNGELFF
cdr3_nt: TGTGCCAGCAGCCAAGCCCTACTAGCGGGGGGGCCGAACGGGGAGCTGTTTTTT

clone_size: few
j_call: TRBJ1-1
d_call: -
v_call: TRBV5-1
cdr3_aa: CASRDAGTEAFF
cdr3_nt: TGCGCCAGCAGAGATGCCGGGACTGAAGCTTTCTTT